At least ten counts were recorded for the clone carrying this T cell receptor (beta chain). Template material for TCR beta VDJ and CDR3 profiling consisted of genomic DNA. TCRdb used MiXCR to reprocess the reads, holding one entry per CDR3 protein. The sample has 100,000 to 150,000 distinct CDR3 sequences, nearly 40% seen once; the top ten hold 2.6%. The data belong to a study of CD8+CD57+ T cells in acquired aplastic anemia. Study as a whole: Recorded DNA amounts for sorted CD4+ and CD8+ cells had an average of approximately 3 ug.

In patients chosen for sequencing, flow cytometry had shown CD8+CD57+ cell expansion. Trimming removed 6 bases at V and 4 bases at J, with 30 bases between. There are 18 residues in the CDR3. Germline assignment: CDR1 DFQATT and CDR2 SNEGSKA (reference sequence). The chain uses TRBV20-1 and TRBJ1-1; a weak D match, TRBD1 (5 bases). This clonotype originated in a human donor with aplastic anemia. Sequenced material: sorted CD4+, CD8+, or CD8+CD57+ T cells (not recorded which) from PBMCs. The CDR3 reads CSADPNAFTGGDSTEAFF. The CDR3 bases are TGCAGTGCCGACCCTAACGCCTTCACTGGGGGAGATAGCACTGAAGCTTTCTTT.